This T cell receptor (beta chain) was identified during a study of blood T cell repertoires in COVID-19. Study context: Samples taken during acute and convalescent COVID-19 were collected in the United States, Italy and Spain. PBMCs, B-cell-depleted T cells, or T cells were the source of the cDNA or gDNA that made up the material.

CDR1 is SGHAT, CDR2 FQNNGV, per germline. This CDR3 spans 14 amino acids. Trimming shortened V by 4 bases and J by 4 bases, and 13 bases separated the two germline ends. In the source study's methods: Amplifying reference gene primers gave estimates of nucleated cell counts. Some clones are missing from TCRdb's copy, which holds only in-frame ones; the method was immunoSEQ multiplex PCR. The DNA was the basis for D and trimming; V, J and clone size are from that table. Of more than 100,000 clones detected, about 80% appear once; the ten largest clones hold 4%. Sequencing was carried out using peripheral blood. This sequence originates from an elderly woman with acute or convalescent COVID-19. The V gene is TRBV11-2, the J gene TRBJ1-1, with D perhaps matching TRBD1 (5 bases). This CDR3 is CASSYTQGGTEAFF. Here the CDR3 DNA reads TGTGCCAGCAGCTACACCCAGGGAGGCACTGAAGCTTTCTTT.